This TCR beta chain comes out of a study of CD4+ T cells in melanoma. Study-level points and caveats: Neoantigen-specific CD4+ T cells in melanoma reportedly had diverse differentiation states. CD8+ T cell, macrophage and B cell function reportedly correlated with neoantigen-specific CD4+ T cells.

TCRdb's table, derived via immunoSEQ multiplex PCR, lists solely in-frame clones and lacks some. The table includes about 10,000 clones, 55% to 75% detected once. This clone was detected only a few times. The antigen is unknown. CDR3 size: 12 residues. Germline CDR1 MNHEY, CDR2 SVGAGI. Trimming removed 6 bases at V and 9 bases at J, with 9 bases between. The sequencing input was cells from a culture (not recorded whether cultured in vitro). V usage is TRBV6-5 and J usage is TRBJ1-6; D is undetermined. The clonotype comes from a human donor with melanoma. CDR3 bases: TGTGCCAGCAGGACCATGACTTCACCCCTCCACTTT. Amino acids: CASRTMTSPLHF.